This TCR beta chain was captured in a study of blood T cell repertoires in COVID-19 (dated by TCRdb to 2018 to 2020). A note on the overall study: Samples from collaborators originated in the United States, Italy and Spain and spanned both the acute and convalescent phases of COVID-19. The prospective study material was composed of cDNA or gDNA derived from T cells, B-cell-depleted T cells, or PBMCs. The dataset comprised deeply sampled blood TCRbeta repertoires from subjects exposed to, actively infected with, or recovered from COVID-19. The repertoires were made available in a free public database intended to serve as a resource for research on the immune response to SARS-CoV-2. The samples were drawn from two sources: the first 160 participants of the ongoing ImmuneRACE study, and over 950 subjects contributed by 6 global collaborators. Sample metadata almost always included a de-identified subject ID, COVID-19 status, age in years and sex. Where available, HLA class I and class II types were obtained from metadata supplied by the sample provider rather than from assay-based typing. Points the paper makes about the study in general: The quantity of clinical and demographic metadata differed by source and by participant and was supplied without curation.

Concerning this clone: Its specific antigen is unknown. Base-call qualities are not available, and no considerably larger clone is one nucleotide away.

TCRbeta CDR3 regions were amplified from genomic DNA by means of the immunoSEQ Assay, a bias-controlled multiplex PCR. As for the authors' bioinformatics: The number of nucleated cells in each sample was estimated from the amplification of reference gene primers within the assay. To quantify the absolute abundance of each unique TCRbeta CDR3 rearrangement, sequence reads were collapsed and filtered. Productive Simpson clonality was computed per sample as the square root of Simpson's diversity index over productive rearrangements. Held by TCRdb, this immuneACCESS table contains in-frame sequences only and omits some clones. Under half of the omission traces to an unresolved V gene where checked; the cause of the rest is unknown. The DNA gave D and trimming, while V, J and clone size come from that table. Across this sample there are some 670,000 clones, with about 87% seen only once. Approximately 0.25% of the sample rests with the top ten.

Collaborating institutions collected whole blood in K2EDTA tubes following their own protocols. For TCRbeta analysis, collaborators shipped samples in one of three forms: frozen whole blood, isolated PBMCs, or DNA extracted from either of those sample types. The receptor's source is a woman between 18 and 30 years old with acute or convalescent COVID-19. Sequenced material: peripheral blood.

The DNA sequence is as follows: TGTGCCAGTAGATCCGACAAGAACTATGGCTACACCTTC. It codes for CASRSDKNYGYTF. The chain links TRBV2 with TRBJ1-2; the D gene identity is not certain. CDR1 SNHLY and CDR2 FYNNEI were looked up in the germline V gene. The CDR3 numbers 13 residues from cysteine through phenylalanine. The CDR3 DNA has 39 bases and is translated from base 1. The V and J ends are trimmed by 9 bases and 2 bases, leaving 13 bases between them.